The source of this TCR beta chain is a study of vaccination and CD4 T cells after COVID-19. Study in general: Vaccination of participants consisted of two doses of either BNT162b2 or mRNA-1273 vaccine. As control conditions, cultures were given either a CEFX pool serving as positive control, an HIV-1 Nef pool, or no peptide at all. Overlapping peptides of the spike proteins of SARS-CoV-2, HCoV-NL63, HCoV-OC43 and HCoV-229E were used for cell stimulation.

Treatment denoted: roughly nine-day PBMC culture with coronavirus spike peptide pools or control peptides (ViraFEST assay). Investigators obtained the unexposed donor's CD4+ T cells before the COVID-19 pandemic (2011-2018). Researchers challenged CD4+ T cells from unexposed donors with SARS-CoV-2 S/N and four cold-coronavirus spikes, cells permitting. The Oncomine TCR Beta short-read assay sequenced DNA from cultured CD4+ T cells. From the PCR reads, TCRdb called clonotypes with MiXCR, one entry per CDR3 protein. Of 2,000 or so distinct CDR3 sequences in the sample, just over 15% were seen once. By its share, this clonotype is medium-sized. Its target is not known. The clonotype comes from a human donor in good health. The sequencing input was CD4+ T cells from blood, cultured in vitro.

CDR3 residues: CASSQVGTGYYGYTF. The CDR3 DNA reads TGCGCCAGCAGCCAAGTTGGGACAGGGTACTATGGCTACACCTTC. The V and J genes are TRBV4-3 and TRBJ1-2, with TRBD1 matching over 9 bases. Germline V CDR1 and CDR2: LGHNA, YSLEER. CDR3 size: 15 residues. J was trimmed by 3 bases and V by 1 base; bases with no gene match: 3.